This record looks at one T cell receptor beta chain sequence and its context. Its antigen is as yet unknown. Generated by immunoSEQ multiplex PCR, the TCRdb table keeps only in-frame clones and is missing some. Among just over 20,000 clones listed, 90% to 95% were seen once. The germline gives CDR1 SQVTM, CDR2 ANQGSEA. V was cut by 0 bases and J by 9 bases, with 15 bases left in between. The length of the CDR3 is 13 residues. The data originate from a study of T cells in narcolepsy. As for the study in general: Enrolled donors included narcolepsy type 1 or type 2 patients and healthy controls.

General study findings and limits: Blood of same and different patients, but not healthy controls, reportedly held recurring autoreactive clonotypes.

The receptor's source is a human donor with narcolepsy. J is TRBJ2-7 and V is TRBV29-1; D is perhaps TRBD2 (5 bases). Source material: CD45RA- memory CD4+ T cells from PBMCs. CDR3 sequence: CSVEEWLGSVQYF. The DNA for the CDR3 is TGCAGCGTTGAAGAGTGGTTAGGGAGCGTGCAGTACTTC.